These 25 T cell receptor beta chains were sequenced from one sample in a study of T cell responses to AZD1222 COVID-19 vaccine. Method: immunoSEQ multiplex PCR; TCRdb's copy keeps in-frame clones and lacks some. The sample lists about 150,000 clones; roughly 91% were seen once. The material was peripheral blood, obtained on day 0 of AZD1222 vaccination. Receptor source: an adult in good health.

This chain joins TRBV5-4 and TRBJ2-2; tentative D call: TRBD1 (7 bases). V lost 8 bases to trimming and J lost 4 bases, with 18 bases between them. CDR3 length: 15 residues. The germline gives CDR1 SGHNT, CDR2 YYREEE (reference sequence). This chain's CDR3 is CARDDGRGVTGELFF. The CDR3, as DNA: TGTGCCAGGGACGATGGCAGGGGGGTCACCGGGGAGCTGTTTTTT.

CDR3 nucleotides: TGTGCCACCATACATAGGGGGCGAGAAAAACTGTTTTTT. This sequence encodes CATIHRGREKLFF. The chain is built from TRBV24-1 and TRBJ1-4; TRBD1 agrees at 7 bases. The CDR3 covers 13 residues. In germline, CDR1 is KGHDR, CDR2 SFDVKD. V trimming: 8 bases; J trimming: 8 bases; junction bases outside the gene matches: 7.

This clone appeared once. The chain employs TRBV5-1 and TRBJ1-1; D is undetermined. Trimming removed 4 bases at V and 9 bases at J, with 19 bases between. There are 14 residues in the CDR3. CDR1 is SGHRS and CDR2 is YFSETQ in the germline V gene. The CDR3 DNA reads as TGCGCCAGCAGCCCGGGCCTGACAACACTGAAAGCTTTCTTT. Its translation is CASSPGLTTLKAFF.

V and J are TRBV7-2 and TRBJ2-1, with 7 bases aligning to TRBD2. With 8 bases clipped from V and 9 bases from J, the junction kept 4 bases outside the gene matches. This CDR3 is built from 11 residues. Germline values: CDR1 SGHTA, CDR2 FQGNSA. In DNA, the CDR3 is TGTGCCAGCGCGGGAGCGGTTGAGCAGTTCTTC. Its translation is CASAGAVEQFF.

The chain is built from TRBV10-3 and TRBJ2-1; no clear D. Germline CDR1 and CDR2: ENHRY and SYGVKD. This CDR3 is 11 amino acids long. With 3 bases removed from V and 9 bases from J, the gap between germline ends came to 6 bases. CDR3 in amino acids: CAISEGGEQFF. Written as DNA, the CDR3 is TGTGCCATCAGTGAAGGTGGTGAGCAGTTCTTC.

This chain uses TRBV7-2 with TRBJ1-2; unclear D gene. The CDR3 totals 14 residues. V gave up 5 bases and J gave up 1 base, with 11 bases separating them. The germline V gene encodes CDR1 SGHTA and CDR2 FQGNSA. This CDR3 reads CASSIAALNYGYTF. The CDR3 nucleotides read TGTGCCAGCAGCATCGCCGCACTTAACTATGGCTACACCTTC. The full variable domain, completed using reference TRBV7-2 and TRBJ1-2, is GAGVSQSPSNKVTEKGKDVELRCDPISGHTALYWYRQSLGQGLEFLIYFQGNSAPDKSGLPSDRFSAERTGGSVSTLTIQRTQQEDSAVYLCASSIAALNYGYTFGSGTRLTVV.

CDR3 loop: CASQGGSTGQGDPGELFF. CDR3 DNA sequence: TGTGCCAGCCAAGGGGGCTCGACGGGACAGGGGGATCCCGGGGAGCTGTTTTTT. The rearrangement joins TRBV7-9 to TRBJ2-2; 11 bases match TRBD1. CDR1 and CDR2 from the germline V gene are SEHNR and FQNEAQ (reference sequence). V was clipped by 8 bases and J by 6 bases; unmatched bases: 17. The CDR3 consists of 18 residues.

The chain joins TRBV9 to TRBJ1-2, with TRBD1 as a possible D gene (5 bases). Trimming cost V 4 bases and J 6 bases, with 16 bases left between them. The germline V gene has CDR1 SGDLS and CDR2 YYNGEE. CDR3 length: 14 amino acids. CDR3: CASSPFGRGDGYTF. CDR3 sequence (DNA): TGTGCCAGCAGCCCCTTTGGAAGGGGAGATGGCTACACCTTC.

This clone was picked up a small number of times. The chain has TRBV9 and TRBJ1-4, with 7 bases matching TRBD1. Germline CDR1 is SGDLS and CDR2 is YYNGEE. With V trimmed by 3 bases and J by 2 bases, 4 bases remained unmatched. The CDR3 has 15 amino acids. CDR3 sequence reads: CASSATGMTNEKLFF. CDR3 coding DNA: TGTGCCAGCAGCGCGACAGGGATGACTAATGAAAAACTGTTTTTT.

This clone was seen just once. In DNA, the CDR3 is TGTGCCAGCAGCCGACAAGTCCCGAACACTGAAGCTTTCTTT. Translating gives CASSRQVPNTEAFF. This chain links TRBV11-2 with TRBJ1-1; D gene unclear. V gave up 5 bases and J gave up 1 base, with 11 bases separating them. Germline V lookup: CDR1 SGHAT, CDR2 FQNNGV. The CDR3 is 14 residues long.

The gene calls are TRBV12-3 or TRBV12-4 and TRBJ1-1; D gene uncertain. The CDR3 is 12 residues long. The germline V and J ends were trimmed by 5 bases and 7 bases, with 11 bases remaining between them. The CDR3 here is CASSQEGLEAFF. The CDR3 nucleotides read TGTGCCAGCAGTCAGGAGGGCCTTGAAGCTTTCTTT.

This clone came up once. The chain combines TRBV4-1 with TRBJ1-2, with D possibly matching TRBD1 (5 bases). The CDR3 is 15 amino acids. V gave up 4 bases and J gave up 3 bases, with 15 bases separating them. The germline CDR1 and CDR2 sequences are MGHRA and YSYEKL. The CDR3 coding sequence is TGCGCCAGCAGCCCACTTTCCAGGGCTGACTATGGCTACACCTTC. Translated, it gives CASSPLSRADYGYTF.

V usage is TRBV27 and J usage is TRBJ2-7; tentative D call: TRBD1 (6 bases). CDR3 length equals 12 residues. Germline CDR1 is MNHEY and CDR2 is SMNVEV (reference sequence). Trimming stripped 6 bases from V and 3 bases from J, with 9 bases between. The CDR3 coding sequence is TGTGCCAGCAGCAGAGGGGGCTACGAGCAGTACTTC. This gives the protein CASSRGGYEQYF.

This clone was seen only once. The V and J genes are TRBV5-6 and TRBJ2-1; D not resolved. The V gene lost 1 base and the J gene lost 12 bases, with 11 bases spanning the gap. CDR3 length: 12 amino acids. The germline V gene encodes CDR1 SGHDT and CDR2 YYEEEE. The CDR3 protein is CASSLRLQGQFF. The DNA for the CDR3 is TGTGCCAGCAGCTTGCGTCTCCAAGGGCAGTTCTTC.

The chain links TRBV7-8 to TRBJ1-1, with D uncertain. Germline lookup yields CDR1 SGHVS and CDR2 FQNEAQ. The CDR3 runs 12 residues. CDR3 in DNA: TGTGCTAGCGGGGTTCCGAACACTGAAGCTTTCTTT. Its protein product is CASGVPNTEAFF.

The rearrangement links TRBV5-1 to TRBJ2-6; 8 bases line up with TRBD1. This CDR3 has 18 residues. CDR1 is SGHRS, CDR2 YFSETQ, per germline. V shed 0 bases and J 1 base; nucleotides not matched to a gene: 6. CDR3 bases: TGCGCCAGCAGCTTGGTAACCGGGACAGGATCTGGGGCCAACGTCCTGACTTTC. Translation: CASSLVTGTGSGANVLTF.

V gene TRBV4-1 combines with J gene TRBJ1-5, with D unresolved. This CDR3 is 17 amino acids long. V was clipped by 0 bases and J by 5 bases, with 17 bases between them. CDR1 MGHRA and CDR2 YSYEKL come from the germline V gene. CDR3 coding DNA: TGCGCCAGCAGCCAAGAGGTCATGGAACTCCTTCATCAGCCCCAGCATTTT. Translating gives CASSQEVMELLHQPQHF.

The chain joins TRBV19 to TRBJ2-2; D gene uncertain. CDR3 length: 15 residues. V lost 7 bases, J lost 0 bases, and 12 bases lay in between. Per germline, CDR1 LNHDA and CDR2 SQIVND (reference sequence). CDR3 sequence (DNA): TGTGCCAGTAAGGACGGTGCCGCGAACACCGGGGAGCTGTTTTTT. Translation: CASKDGAANTGELFF.

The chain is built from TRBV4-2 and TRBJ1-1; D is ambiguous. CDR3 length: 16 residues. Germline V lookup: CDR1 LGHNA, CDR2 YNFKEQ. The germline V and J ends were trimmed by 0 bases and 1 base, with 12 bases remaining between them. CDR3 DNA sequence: TGTGCCAGCAGCCAAGAGTGGGAACTGAGGAACACTGAAGCTTTCTTT. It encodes CASSQEWELRNTEAFF.

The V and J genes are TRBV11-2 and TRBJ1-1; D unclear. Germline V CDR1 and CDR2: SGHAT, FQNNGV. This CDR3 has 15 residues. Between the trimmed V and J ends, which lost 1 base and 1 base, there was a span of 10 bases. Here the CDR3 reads CASSLVERANTEAFF. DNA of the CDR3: TGTGCCAGCAGCTTAGTGGAGAGAGCGAACACTGAAGCTTTCTTT.

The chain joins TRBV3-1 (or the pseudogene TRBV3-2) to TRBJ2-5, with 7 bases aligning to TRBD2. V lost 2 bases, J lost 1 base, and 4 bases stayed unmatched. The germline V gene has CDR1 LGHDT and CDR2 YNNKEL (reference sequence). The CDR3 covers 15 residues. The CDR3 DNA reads TGTGCCAGCAGCCAAATCCCGGGGGGCCAAGAGACCCAGTACTTC. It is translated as CASSQIPGGQETQYF.

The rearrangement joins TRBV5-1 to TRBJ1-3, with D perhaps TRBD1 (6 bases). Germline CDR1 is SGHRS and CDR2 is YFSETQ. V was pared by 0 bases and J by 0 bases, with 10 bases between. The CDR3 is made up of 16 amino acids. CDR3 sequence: CASSLDPGASGNTIYF. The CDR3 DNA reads TGCGCCAGCAGCTTGGATCCGGGGGCCTCTGGAAACACCATATATTTT.

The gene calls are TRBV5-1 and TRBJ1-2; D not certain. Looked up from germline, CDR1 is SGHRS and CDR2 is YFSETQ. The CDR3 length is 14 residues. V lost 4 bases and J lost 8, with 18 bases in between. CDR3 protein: CASSPPDGGRGYTF. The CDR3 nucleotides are TGCGCCAGCAGCCCCCCGGACGGAGGCCGGGGCTACACCTTC.

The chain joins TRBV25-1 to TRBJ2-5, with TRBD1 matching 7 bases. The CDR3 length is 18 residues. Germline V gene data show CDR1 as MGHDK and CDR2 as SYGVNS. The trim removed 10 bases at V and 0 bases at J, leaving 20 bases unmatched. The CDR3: CATDVPSDREEYQETQYF. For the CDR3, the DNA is TGTGCCACCGACGTCCCCAGCGACAGGGAAGAGTACCAAGAGACCCAGTACTTC. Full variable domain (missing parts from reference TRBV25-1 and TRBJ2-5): EADIYQTPRYLVIGTGKKITLECSQTMGHDKMYWYQQDPGMELHLIHYSYGVNSTEKGDLSSESTVSRIRTEHFPLTLESARPSHTSQYLCATDVPSDREEYQETQYFGPGTRLLVL.

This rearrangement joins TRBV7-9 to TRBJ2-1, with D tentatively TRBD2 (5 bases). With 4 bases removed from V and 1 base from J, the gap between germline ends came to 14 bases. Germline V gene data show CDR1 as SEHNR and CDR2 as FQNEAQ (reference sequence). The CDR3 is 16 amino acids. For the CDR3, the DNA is TGTGCCAGCAGCTCGAGTGGGGAGAGGTCCTACAATGAGCAGTTCTTC. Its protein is CASSSSGERSYNEQFF.